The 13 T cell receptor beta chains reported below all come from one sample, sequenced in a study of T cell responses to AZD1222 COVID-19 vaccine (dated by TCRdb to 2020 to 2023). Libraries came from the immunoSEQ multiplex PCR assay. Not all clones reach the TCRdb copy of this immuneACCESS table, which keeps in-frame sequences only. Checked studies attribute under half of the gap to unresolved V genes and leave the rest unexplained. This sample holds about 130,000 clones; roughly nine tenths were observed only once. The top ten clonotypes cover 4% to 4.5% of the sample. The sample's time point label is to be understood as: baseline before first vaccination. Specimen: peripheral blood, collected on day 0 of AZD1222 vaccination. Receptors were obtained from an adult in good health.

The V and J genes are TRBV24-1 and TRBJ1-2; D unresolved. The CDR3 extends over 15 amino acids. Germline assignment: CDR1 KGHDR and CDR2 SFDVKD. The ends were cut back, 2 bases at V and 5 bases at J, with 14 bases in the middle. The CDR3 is CATSDSRWSEYGYTF. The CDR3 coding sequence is TGTGCCACCAGTGATTCCCGGTGGTCCGAGTATGGCTACACCTTC.

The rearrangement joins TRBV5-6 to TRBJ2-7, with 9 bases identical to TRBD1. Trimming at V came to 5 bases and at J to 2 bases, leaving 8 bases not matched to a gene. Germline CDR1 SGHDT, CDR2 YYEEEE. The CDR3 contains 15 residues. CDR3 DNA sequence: TGTGCCAGCAGTTTAGCCGGGACAGGGACCTACGAGCAGTACTTC. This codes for CASSLAGTGTYEQYF. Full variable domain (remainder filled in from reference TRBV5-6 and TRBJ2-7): DAGVTQSPTHLIKTRGQQVTLRCSPKSGHDTVSWYQQALGQGPQFIFQYYEEEERQRGNFPDRFSGHQFPNYSSELNVNALLLGDSALYLCASSLAGTGTYEQYFGPGTRLTVT.

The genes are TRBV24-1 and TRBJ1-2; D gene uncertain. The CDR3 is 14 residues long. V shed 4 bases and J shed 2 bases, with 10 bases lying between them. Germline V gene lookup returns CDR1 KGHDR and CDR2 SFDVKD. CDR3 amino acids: CATSEEGRNYGYTF. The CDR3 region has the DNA TGTGCCACCAGTGAAGAAGGCAGGAACTATGGCTACACCTTC.

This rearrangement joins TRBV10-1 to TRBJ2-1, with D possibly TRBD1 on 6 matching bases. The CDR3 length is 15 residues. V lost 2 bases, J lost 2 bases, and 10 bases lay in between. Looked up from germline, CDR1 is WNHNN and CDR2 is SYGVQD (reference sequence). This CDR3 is CASSESRGTYNEQFF. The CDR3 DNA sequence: TGCGCCAGCAGTGAGAGCAGGGGAACCTACAATGAGCAGTTCTTC.

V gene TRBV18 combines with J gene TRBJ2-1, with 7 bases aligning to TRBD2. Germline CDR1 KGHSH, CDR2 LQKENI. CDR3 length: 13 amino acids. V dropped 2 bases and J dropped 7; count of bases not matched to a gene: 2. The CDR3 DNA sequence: TGTGCCAGCTCACCAGCGGGAGAGAATGAGCAGTTCTTC. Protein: CASSPAGENEQFF.

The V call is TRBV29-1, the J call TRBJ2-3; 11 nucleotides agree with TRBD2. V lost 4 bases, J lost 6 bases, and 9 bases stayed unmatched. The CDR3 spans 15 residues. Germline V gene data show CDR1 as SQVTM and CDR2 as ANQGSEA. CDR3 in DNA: TGCAGCGTTGGGGCAGGACTAGCGGGTGGGGATACGCAGTATTTT. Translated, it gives CSVGAGLAGGDTQYF.

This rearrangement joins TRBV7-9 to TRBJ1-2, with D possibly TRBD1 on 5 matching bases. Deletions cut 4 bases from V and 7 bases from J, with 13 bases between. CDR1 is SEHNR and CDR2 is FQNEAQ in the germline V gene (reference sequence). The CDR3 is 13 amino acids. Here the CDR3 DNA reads TGTGCCAGCAGCTCGGGGGAAGCCCTTGGCTACACCTTC. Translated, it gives CASSSGEALGYTF.

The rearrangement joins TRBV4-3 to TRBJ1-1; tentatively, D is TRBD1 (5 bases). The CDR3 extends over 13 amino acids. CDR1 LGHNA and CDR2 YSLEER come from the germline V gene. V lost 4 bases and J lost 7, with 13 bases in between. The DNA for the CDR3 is TGCGCCAGCAGCCCCGGGGGACCCGGTGAAGCTTTCTTT. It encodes CASSPGGPGEAFF.

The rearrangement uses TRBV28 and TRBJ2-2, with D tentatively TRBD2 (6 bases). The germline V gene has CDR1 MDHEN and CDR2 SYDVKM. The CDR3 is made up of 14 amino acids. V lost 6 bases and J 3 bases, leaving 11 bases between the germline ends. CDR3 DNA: TGTGCCAGCAGCCCCGGGACTTACACCGGGGAGCTGTTTTTT. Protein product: CASSPGTYTGELFF.

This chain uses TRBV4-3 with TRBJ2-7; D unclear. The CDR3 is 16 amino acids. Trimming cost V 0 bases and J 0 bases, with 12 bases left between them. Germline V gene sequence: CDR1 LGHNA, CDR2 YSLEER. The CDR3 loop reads CASSQDPRPYSYEQYF. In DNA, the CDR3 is TGCGCCAGCAGCCAAGATCCCCGCCCCTACTCCTACGAGCAGTACTTC.

CDR3 residues: CASSVTPRENTDTQYF. The CDR3 nucleotides read TGTGCCAGTAGTGTCACCCCCAGGGAAAACACAGATACGCAGTATTTT. The rearrangement joins TRBV19 to TRBJ2-3; D is possibly TRBD1 (5 bases). Germline-derived CDR1 and CDR2 are LNHDA and SQIVND (reference sequence). V lost 5 bases, J lost 2 bases, and 17 bases lay in between. This CDR3 region has 16 residues.

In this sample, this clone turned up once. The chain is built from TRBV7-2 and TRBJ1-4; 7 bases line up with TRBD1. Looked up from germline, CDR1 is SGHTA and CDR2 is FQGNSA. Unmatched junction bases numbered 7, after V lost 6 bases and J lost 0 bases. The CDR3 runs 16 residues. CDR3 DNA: TGTGCCAGCAGACGGACAGGAGTTACAACTAATGAAAAACTGTTTTTT. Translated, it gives CASRRTGVTTNEKLFF. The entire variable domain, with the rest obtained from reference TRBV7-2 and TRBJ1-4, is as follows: GAGVSQSPSNKVTEKGKDVELRCDPISGHTALYWYRQSLGQGLEFLIYFQGNSAPDKSGLPSDRFSAERTGGSVSTLTIQRTQQEDSAVYLCASRRTGVTTNEKLFFGSGTQLSVL.

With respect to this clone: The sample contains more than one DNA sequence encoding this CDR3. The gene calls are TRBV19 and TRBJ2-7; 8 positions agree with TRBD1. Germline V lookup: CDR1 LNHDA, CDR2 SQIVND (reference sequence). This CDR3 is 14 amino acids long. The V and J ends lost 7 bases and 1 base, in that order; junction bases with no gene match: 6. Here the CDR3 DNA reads TGTGCCAGTACCGTCACAGGGGGGTCCTACGAGCAGTACTTC. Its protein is CASTVTGGSYEQYF.